The 25 T cell receptor beta chains presented below share a single source sample, sequenced in a study of blood T cell repertoires in COVID-19. Data came from immunoSEQ multiplex PCR; TCRdb stores just in-frame clones and leaves some out. The data show hundreds of thousands of clones, with about 85% seen just once and 1.9% held by the top ten. Sequenced input: PBMCs or T cells enriched from blood (not recorded which). The source is a woman aged 25 to 39 who had been exposed to COVID-19.

This rearrangement joins TRBV30 to TRBJ1-2, with D possibly TRBD1 on 5 matching bases. CDR1 is GTSNPN and CDR2 is SVGIG in the germline V gene (reference sequence). V lost 4 bases and J 3 bases, leaving 6 bases between the germline ends. The CDR3 consists of 11 residues. The chain's CDR3 is CAWTRDYGYTF. For the CDR3, the DNA is TGTGCCTGGACCAGGGACTATGGCTACACCTTC.

As DNA, the CDR3 is TGTGCCAGCAGTTCCCCGGGCAGGGGGAAAAGTGGCTACACCTTC. Amino acid sequence: CASSSPGRGKSGYTF. The chain combines TRBV28 with TRBJ1-2, with 7 nucleotides matching TRBD1. CDR1 is MDHEN, CDR2 SYDVKM, per germline. CDR3 length equals 15 residues. V gave up 4 bases and J gave up 7 bases; unmatched junction bases: 12.

The rearrangement joins TRBV24-1 to TRBJ2-7; TRBD1 matches 9 bases. This CDR3 has 15 residues. V lost 1 base, J lost 2 bases, and 2 bases stayed unmatched. The germline gives CDR1 KGHDR, CDR2 SFDVKD. The CDR3 DNA follows: TGTGCCACCAGTGATTTACGGACAGGGGCCTACGAGCAGTACTTC. It yields the protein CATSDLRTGAYEQYF.

The chain is built from TRBV6-2 or TRBV6-3 and TRBJ1-5; D unresolved. V lost 6 bases to trimming and J lost 0 bases, with 9 bases between them. In germline, CDR1 is MNHEY, CDR2 SVGEGT. CDR3 length: 14 amino acids. CDR3 residues: CASSPRVSNQPQHF. The CDR3 nucleotides read TGTGCCAGCAGCCCTCGAGTTAGCAATCAGCCCCAGCATTTT.

This chain joins TRBV7-3 and TRBJ1-1; D is uncertain. The V gene's germline CDR1 is SGHTA and CDR2 FQGTGA. The V end lost 0 bases, the J end lost 2 bases, and 4 bases lay between the germline ends. The CDR3 spans 13 residues. This chain's CDR3 is CASSLTYNTEAFF. The CDR3 region has the DNA TGTGCCAGCAGCTTAACCTACAACACTGAAGCTTTCTTT.

The chain couples TRBV18 to TRBJ1-2; no firm D call. Trimming removed 0 bases at V and 8 bases at J, with 13 bases between. This CDR3 is 14 amino acids long. Germline CDR1 reads KGHSH; CDR2 reads LQKENI. CDR3 in amino acids: CASSPPELRLGYTF. The DNA of the CDR3 is TGTGCCAGCTCACCACCGGAGCTCCGTTTGGGCTACACCTTC. The full variable domain, its missing parts supplied by reference TRBV18 and TRBJ1-2, is NAGVMQNPRHLVRRRGQEARLRCSPMKGHSHVYWYRQLPEEGLKFMVYLQKENIIDESGMPKERFSAEFPKEGPSILRIQQVVRGDSAAYFCASSPPELRLGYTFGSGTRLTVV.

The chain uses TRBV6-6 and TRBJ2-3, with D maybe TRBD2 (6 bases). With 8 bases removed from V and 2 bases from J, the gap between germline ends came to 11 bases. The CDR3 totals 13 residues. Germline CDR1 MNHNY, CDR2 SVGAGI (reference sequence). The chain's CDR3 is CASGTRDTDTQYF. Here the CDR3 DNA reads TGTGCCAGCGGGACTCGCGACACAGATACGCAGTATTTT.

V usage is TRBV5-4 and J usage is TRBJ1-6, with 12 bases fitting TRBD1. The CDR3 contains 14 residues. Germline lookup yields CDR1 SGHNT and CDR2 YYREEE (reference sequence). Unmatched junction bases numbered 1, after V lost 2 bases and J lost 10 bases. CDR3 protein: CASSLGTGGSPLHF. In nucleotides, the CDR3 is TGTGCCAGCAGCTTAGGGACAGGGGGCTCACCCCTCCACTTT.

The V call is TRBV4-1, the J call TRBJ2-1; D is possibly TRBD2 (6 bases). Trimming took off 1 base at V and 6 bases at J, with 13 bases between the two ends. This CDR3 is built from 15 residues. Germline CDR1 and CDR2: MGHRA and YSYEKL. CDR3 loop: CASSQGPGDSNEQFF. The CDR3 nucleotides read TGCGCCAGCAGCCAAGGGCCGGGAGATAGCAATGAGCAGTTCTTC.

This clone was recorded a few times. The J gene is TRBJ1-1, the V gene TRBV7-6; 8 bases line up with TRBD1. This CDR3 has 15 residues. V shed 3 bases and J 5 bases; nucleotides not matched to a gene: 8. Germline values: CDR1 SGHVS, CDR2 FNYEAQ. CDR3 loop: CASSLGTGGVTEAFF. CDR3 nucleotides: TGTGCCAGCAGCTTGGGAACAGGGGGGGTGACTGAAGCTTTCTTT.

The V and J genes are TRBV6-1 and TRBJ1-2, with 8 bases identical to TRBD1. Trimming took 2 bases from V and 4 from J; bases not matched to a gene: 18. The CDR3 sequence is 19 residues long. Germline CDR1 and CDR2: MNHNS and SASEGT. CDR3 DNA: TGTGCCAGCAGTGAATTTAATCCGCGTCGGGGGACAGGAAGCTATGGCTACACCTTC. Its translation: CASSEFNPRRGTGSYGYTF.

The rearrangement uses TRBV13 and TRBJ2-1, with 7 bases lining up with TRBD2. Trimming cost V 0 bases and J 4 bases; bases outside gene matches: 6. The CDR3 is 16 amino acids. Germline loops: CDR1 PRHDT, CDR2 FYEKMQ (reference sequence). The CDR3 nucleotides read TGTGCCAGCAGCTTAGGGCTACTAGCGAAATACAATGAGCAGTTCTTC. Translated, it gives CASSLGLLAKYNEQFF.

This chain links TRBV5-4 with TRBJ1-1; TRBD1 might be the D (6 bases). V was shortened by 0 bases and J by 11 bases, with 20 bases between the two germline ends. Germline-derived CDR1 and CDR2 are SGHNT and YYREEE (reference sequence). The length of the CDR3 is 15 residues. In DNA form, the CDR3 reads TGTGCCAGCAGCTTGGTTGGTAGGGGGGGGAGGGAGGCTTTCTTT. Amino acids: CASSLVGRGGREAFF. Filled out from reference TRBV5-4 and TRBJ1-1, the complete variable domain reads ETGVTQSPTHLIKTRGQQVTLRCSSQSGHNTVSWYQQALGQGPQFIFQYYREEENGRGNFPPRFSGLQFPNYSSELNVNALELDDSALYLCASSLVGRGGREAFFGQGTRLTVV.

This clone appeared a single time. The chain couples TRBV28 to TRBJ1-4; D is unresolved. Germline loops: CDR1 MDHEN, CDR2 SYDVKM. V lost 3 bases, J lost 4 bases, and 9 bases lay in between. This CDR3 contains 14 residues. The CDR3 protein is CASSFRQNNEKLFF. CDR3 bases: TGTGCCAGCAGTTTTCGTCAGAATAATGAAAAACTGTTTTTT.

The chain combines TRBV19 with TRBJ2-1; 9 nucleotides align to TRBD2. This CDR3 spans 15 amino acids. V lost 6 bases and J lost 4; bases outside the gene matches: 7. Germline V gene data show CDR1 as LNHDA and CDR2 as SQIVND (reference sequence). Here the CDR3 DNA reads TGTGCCAGTAGCGTCACTAGCGGGCCTTACAATGAGCAGTTCTTC. Its protein product is CASSVTSGPYNEQFF.

The V and J genes are TRBV19 and TRBJ2-7, with 11 bases that match TRBD1. In germline, CDR1 is LNHDA, CDR2 SQIVND (reference sequence). Unmatched junction bases numbered 3, after V lost 8 bases and J lost 3 bases. The CDR3 length is 13 residues. CDR3 sequence (DNA): TGTGCCAGTTCGGGGACAGGGGGCTACGAGCAGTACTTC. Residues: CASSGTGGYEQYF.

This clone was seen once. The V and J genes are TRBV7-3 and TRBJ1-1; D gene ambiguous. V lost 2 bases and J lost 1, with 8 bases in between. This CDR3 has 14 residues. In germline, CDR1 is SGHTA, CDR2 FQGTGA. CDR3 DNA: TGTGCCAGCAGCTTAGACCCGGGGAACACTGAAGCTTTCTTT. This gives the protein CASSLDPGNTEAFF.

The chain joins TRBV28 to TRBJ2-3; D might be TRBD2 (5 bases). Trimming took off 6 bases at V and 13 bases at J, with 14 bases between the two ends. Looked up from germline, CDR1 is MDHEN and CDR2 is SYDVKM. This CDR3 is built from 11 residues. The CDR3 loop reads CASSLLGAKYF. The CDR3 DNA reads as TGTGCCAGCAGCCTTTTGGGAGCTAAGTATTTT.

The chain combines TRBV5-1 with TRBJ2-1; 8 nucleotides agree with TRBD1. The CDR3 covers 14 residues. CDR1 and CDR2 from the germline V gene are SGHRS and YFSETQ. With 0 bases clipped from V and 6 bases from J, the junction kept 2 bases outside the gene matches. Here the CDR3 reads CASSLATGGNEQFF. The DNA of the CDR3 is TGCGCCAGCAGCTTGGCCACAGGGGGCAATGAGCAGTTCTTC.

This rearrangement joins TRBV7-6 to TRBJ1-6; D call uncertain. This CDR3 contains 16 residues. Germline V gene sequence: CDR1 SGHVS, CDR2 FNYEAQ. V was clipped by 1 base and J by 0 bases, with 7 bases between them. This chain's CDR3 is CASSLGAISYNSPLHF. The CDR3 nucleotides read TGTGCCAGCAGCTTAGGGGCCATCTCCTATAATTCACCCCTCCACTTT. Filled out from reference TRBV7-6 and TRBJ1-6, the complete variable domain reads GAGVSQSPRYKVTKRGQDVALRCDPISGHVSLYWYRQALGQGPEFLTYFNYEAQQDKSGLPNDRFSAERPEGSISTLTIQRTEQRDSAMYRCASSLGAISYNSPLHFGNGTRLTVT.

The chain is built from TRBV9 and TRBJ2-7, with 8 bases lining up with TRBD2. Germline values: CDR1 SGDLS, CDR2 YYNGEE. This CDR3 contains 15 residues. Unmatched junction bases numbered 8, after V lost 4 bases and J lost 2 bases. CDR3 sequence: CASSMPAGEAYEQYF. The CDR3 DNA sequence: TGTGCCAGCAGCATGCCAGCGGGAGAAGCCTACGAGCAGTACTTC.

The chain carries TRBV19 and TRBJ2-7; 9 bases are shared with TRBD1. Germline V gene data show CDR1 as LNHDA and CDR2 as SQIVND (reference sequence). Germline trimming cut 7 bases from V and 6 bases from J; bases unmatched to any gene: 16. This CDR3 spans 16 amino acids. This chain's CDR3 is CASTITSGTGRSEQYF. CDR3 bases: TGTGCCAGTACCATCACTTCCGGGACAGGGCGGAGCGAGCAGTACTTC.

This rearrangement joins TRBV24-1 to TRBJ2-2, with TRBD2 as a possible D gene (5 bases). V was cut by 4 bases and J by 0 bases, with 11 bases left in between. The germline gives CDR1 KGHDR, CDR2 SFDVKD. The CDR3 contains 16 residues. This CDR3 reads CATSDTASSNTGELFF. The DNA of the CDR3 is TGTGCCACCAGTGACACCGCTAGCTCGAACACCGGGGAGCTGTTTTTT.

This chain links TRBV3-1 (or the pseudogene TRBV3-2) with TRBJ1-4; TRBD1 agrees at 10 bases. Germline values: CDR1 LGHDT, CDR2 YNNKEL (reference sequence). The J segment lost 7 bases and the V segment lost 4 bases, leaving 12 bases of the junction unmatched. This CDR3 has 17 residues. CDR3 DNA: TGTGCCAGCAGCCCCCGGACAGGGGGGACACGAGGTGAAAAACTGTTTTTT. It is translated as CASSPRTGGTRGEKLFF.

The chain uses TRBV13 and TRBJ1-6, with a tentative D call TRBD1 (6 bases). The length of the CDR3 is 13 residues. Trimming pared 3 bases from V and 7 bases from J, leaving 7 bases between. Germline V gene data show CDR1 as PRHDT and CDR2 as FYEKMQ (reference sequence). CDR3 nucleotide sequence: TGTGCCAGCAGCTTTGACAGGAATTCACCCCTCCACTTT. Residues: CASSFDRNSPLHF.